This TCR beta chain was recovered during a study of technical replicates of blood from a few donors. The data were produced by immunoSEQ multiplex PCR, yet TCRdb's version contains in-frame clones alone and is incomplete. This repertoire shows about 70,000 clones, around 97% found once; its top ten account for roughly 0.19%. V was trimmed by 3 bases and J by 6 bases, leaving 9 bases between them. The CDR3 runs to 12 residues. Germline V gene data show CDR1 as MNHEY and CDR2 as SMNVEV (reference sequence). The rearrangement joins TRBV27 to TRBJ2-7; possibly TRBD1 for D (5 bases). The sequenced sample was T cells isolated from PBMCs. The TCR originated in a human donor in good health. The CDR3 region is CASSFLQGEQYF. Written as DNA, the CDR3 is TGTGCCAGCAGTTTTCTTCAGGGCGAGCAGTACTTC.